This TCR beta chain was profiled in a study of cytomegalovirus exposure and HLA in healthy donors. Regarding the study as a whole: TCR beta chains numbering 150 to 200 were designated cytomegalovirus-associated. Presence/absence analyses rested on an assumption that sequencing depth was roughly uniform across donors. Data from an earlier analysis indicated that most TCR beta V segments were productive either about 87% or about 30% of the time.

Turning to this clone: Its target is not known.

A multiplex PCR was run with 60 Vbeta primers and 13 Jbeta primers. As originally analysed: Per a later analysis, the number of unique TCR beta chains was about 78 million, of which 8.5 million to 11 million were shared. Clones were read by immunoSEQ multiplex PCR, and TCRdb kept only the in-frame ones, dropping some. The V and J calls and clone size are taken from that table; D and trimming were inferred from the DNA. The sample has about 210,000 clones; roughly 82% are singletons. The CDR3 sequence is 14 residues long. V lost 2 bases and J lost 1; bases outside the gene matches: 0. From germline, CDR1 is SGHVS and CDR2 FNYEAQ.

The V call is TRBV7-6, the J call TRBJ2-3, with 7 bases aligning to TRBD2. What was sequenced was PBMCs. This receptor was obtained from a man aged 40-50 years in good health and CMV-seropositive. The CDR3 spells CASSLREGTDTQYF. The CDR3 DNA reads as TGTGCCAGCAGCTTACGGGAGGGCACAGATACGCAGTATTTT.